The sequence of this T cell receptor (beta chain) was determined in a study of regulatory dendritic cells for organ transplantation. Findings and caveats of the study: Naive T cells showed high diversity, memory cells less, memory CD8+ least.

CFSE-labeled sorted T cells met regulatory or mature dendritic cells for less than 6 days. Assay used: immunoSEQ multiplex PCR; TCRdb lists only in-frame clones, some missing. In the table there are about 10,000 clones, roughly 80% of which are singletons. This clone showed up just a few times. The antigen remains unidentified. This CDR3 region has 12 residues. Trimming removed 7 bases at V and 9 bases at J, with 13 bases between. The V gene's germline CDR1 is MNHNY and CDR2 SVGAGI (reference sequence). The sequence came from a human donor in good health. This rearrangement joins TRBV6-6 to TRBJ1-5; no clear D gene. The material sequenced was memory CD4+ T cells from blood cultured with dendritic cells. The subset: CD45RO+ memory T cells. CDR3 amino acids: CASKLDFGPQHF. CDR3 DNA sequence: TGTGCCAGCAAGCTGGACTTTGGGCCCCAGCATTTT.